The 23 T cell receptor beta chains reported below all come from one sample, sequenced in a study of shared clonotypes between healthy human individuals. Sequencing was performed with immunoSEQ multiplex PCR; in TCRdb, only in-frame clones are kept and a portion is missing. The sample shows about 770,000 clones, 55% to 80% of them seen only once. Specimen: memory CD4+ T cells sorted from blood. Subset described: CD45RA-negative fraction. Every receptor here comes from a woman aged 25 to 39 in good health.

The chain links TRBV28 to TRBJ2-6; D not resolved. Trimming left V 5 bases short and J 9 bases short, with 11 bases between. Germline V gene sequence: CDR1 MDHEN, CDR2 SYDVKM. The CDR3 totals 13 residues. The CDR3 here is CASSENDGNVLTF. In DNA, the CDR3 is TGTGCCAGCAGTGAGAACGATGGCAACGTCCTGACTTTC. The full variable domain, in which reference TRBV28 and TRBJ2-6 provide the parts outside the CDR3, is DVKVTQSSRYLVKRTGEKVFLECVQDMDHENMFWYRQDPGLGLRLIYFSYDVKMKEKGDIPEGYSVSREKKERFSLILESASTNQTSMYLCASSENDGNVLTFGAGSRLTVL.

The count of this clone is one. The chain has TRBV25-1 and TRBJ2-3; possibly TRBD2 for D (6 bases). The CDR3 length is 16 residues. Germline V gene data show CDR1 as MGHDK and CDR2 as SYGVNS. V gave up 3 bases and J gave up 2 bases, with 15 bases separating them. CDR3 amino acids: CASSDQGLTSTDTQYF. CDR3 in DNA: TGTGCCAGCAGTGATCAGGGACTGACCTCCACAGATACGCAGTATTTT.

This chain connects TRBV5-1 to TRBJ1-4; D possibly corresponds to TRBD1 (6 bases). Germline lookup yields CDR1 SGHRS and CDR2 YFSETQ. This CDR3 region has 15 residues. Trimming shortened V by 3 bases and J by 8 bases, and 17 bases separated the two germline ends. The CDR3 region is CASSSPTGRGEKLFF. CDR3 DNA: TGCGCCAGCAGCTCCCCGACAGGACGAGGCGAAAAACTGTTTTTT.

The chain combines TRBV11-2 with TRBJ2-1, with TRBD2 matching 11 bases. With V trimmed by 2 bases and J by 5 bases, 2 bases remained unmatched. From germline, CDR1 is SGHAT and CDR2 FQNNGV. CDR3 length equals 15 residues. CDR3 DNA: TGTGCCAGCAGCTTACTAGCGGGGGGAAACAATGAGCAGTTCTTC. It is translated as CASSLLAGGNNEQFF.

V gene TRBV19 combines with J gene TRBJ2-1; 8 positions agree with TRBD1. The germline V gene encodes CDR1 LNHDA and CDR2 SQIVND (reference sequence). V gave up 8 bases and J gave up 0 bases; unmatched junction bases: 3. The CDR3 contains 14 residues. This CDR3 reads CASCRGLSYNEQFF. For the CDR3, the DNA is TGTGCCAGTTGCAGGGGGCTCTCCTACAATGAGCAGTTCTTC.

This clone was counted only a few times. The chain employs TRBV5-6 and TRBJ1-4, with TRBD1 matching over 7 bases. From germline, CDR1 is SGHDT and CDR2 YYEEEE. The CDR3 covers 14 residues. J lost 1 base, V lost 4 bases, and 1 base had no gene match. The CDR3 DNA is TGTGCCAGCAGCGGGGACAGAACTAATGAAAAACTGTTTTTT. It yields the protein CASSGDRTNEKLFF.

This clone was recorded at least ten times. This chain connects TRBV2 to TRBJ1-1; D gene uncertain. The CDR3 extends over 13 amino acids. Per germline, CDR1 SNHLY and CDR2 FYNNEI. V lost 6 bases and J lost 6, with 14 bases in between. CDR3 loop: CASRGIRSAEAFF. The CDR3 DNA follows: TGTGCCAGCAGAGGGATCCGGTCGGCTGAAGCTTTCTTT. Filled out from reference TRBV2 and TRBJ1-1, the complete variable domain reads EPEVTQTPSHQVTQMGQEVILRCVPISNHLYFYWYRQILGQKVEFLVSFYNNEISEKSEIFDDQFSVERPDGSNFTLKIRSTKLEDSAMYFCASRGIRSAEAFFGQGTRLTVV.

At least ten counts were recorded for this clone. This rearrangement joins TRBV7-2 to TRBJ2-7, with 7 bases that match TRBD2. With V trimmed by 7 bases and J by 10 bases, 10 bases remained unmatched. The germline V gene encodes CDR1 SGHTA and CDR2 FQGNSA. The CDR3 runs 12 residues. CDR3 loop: CASNRGLGRQYF. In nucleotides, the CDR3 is TGTGCCAGCAACCGCGGACTAGGGCGACAGTACTTC.

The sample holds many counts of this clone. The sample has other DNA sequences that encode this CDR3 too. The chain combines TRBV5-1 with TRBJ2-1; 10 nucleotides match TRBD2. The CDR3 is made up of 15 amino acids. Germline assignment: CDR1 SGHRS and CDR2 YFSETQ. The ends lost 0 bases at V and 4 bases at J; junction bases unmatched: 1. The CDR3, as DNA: TGCGCCAGCAGCTTGGATAGCGGGGGGTACAATGAGCAGTTCTTC. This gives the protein CASSLDSGGYNEQFF.

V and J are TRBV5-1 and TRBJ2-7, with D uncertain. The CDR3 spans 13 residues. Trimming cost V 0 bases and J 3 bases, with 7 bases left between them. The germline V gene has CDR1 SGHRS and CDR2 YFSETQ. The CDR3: CASSLENSYEQYF. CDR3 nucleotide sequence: TGCGCCAGCAGCTTGGAGAACAGCTACGAGCAGTACTTC.

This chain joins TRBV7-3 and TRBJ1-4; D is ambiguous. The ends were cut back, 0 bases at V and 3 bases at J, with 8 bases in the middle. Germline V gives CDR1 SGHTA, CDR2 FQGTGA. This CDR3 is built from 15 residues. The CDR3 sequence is CASSLTADPNEKLFF. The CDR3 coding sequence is TGTGCCAGCAGCTTAACGGCGGACCCTAATGAAAAACTGTTTTTT.

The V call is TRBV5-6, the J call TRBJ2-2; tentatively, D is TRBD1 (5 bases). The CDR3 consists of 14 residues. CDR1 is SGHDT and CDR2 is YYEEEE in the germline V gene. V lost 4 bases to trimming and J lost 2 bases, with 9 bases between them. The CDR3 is CASSQQENTGELFF. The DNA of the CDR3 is TGTGCCAGCAGCCAACAGGAAAACACCGGGGAGCTGTTTTTT. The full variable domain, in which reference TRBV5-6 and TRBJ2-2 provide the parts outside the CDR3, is DAGVTQSPTHLIKTRGQQVTLRCSPKSGHDTVSWYQQALGQGPQFIFQYYEEEERQRGNFPDRFSGHQFPNYSSELNVNALLLGDSALYLCASSQQENTGELFFGEGSRLTVL.

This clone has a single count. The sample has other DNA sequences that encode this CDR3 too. In nucleotides, the CDR3 is TGTGCCAGCTCACCTGGGACAGGGGGTTACGAGCAGTACTTC. It yields the protein CASSPGTGGYEQYF. The V call is TRBV18, the J call TRBJ2-7, with 11 bases that match TRBD1. J was trimmed by 4 bases and V by 3 bases; bases with no gene match: 2. CDR3 size: 14 residues. Germline loops: CDR1 KGHSH, CDR2 LQKENI.

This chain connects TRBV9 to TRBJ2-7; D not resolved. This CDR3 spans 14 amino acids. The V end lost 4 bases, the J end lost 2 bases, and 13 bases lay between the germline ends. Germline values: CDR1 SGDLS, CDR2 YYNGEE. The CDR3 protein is CASSPQVETYEQYF. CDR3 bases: TGTGCCAGCAGCCCCCAGGTTGAGACCTACGAGCAGTACTTC.

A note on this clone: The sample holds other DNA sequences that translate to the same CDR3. The CDR3 sequence is CASSSTGSGNQPQHF. The CDR3, as DNA: TGTGCCAGCAGTTCGACAGGTTCGGGCAATCAGCCCCAGCATTTT. This sequence joins TRBV7-9 and TRBJ1-5; the D gene is possibly TRBD1 (6 bases). Trimming took 6 bases from V and 2 from J, leaving 14 bases between them. Germline-derived CDR1 and CDR2 are SEHNR and FQNEAQ (reference sequence). This CDR3 region has 15 residues.

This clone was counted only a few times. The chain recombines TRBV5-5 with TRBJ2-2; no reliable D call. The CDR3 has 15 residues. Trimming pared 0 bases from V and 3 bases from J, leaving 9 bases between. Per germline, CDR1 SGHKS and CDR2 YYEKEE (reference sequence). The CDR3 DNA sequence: TGTGCCAGCAGCTTGGATGTCTACCACACCGGGGAGCTGTTTTTT. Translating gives CASSLDVYHTGELFF.

CDR3 region: CASSHQVSSYEQYF. The CDR3 region has the DNA TGTGCCAGCAGTCACCAGGTATCCTCCTACGAGCAGTACTTC. This chain connects TRBV6-1 to TRBJ2-7, with D unresolved. Germline values: CDR1 MNHNS, CDR2 SASEGT. Between the trimmed V and J ends, which lost 5 bases and 0 bases, there was a span of 11 bases. The CDR3 is 14 amino acids.

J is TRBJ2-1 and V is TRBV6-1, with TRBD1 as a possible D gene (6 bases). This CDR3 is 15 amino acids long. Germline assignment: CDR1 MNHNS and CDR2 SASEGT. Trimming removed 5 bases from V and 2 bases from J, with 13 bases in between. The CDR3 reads CASSTQGQAYNEQFF. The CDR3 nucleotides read TGTGCCAGCAGTACTCAGGGGCAGGCCTACAATGAGCAGTTCTTC.

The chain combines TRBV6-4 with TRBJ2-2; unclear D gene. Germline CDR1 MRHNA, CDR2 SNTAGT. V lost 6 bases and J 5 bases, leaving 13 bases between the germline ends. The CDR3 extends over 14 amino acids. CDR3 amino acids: CASSLQSWTGELFF. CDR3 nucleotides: TGTGCCAGCAGCCTCCAAAGCTGGACCGGGGAGCTGTTTTTT.

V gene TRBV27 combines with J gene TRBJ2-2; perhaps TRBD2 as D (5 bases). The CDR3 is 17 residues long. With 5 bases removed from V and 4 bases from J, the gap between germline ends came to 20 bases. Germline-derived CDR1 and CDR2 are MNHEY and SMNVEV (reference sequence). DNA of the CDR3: TGTGCCAGCAGTCTCCTCAGTTTCAGACTAATCACCGGGGAGCTGTTTTTT. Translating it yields CASSLLSFRLITGELFF.

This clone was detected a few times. CDR3 region: CATTGQGVGYTF. DNA for the CDR3: TGTGCCACCACGGGACAGGGAGTGGGCTACACCTTC. The J gene is TRBJ1-2, the V gene TRBV15; TRBD1 aligns across 9 bases. Germline V gene data show CDR1 as LNHNV and CDR2 as YYDKDF (reference sequence). J gave up 8 bases and V 7 bases, and 5 bases lay outside the gene matches. The CDR3 is 12 residues long.

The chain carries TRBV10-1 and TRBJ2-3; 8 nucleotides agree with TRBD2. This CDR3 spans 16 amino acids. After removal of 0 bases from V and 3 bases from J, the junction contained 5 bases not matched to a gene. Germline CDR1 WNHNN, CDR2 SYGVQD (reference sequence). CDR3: CASSESIVAGTDTQYF. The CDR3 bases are TGCGCCAGCAGTGAGTCGATAGTAGCGGGGACAGATACGCAGTATTTT.

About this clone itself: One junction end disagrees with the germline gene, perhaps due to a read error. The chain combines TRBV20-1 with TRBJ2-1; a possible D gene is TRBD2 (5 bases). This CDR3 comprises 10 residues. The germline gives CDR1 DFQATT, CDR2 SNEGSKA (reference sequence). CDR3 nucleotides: TGCAGTGCAAGAGGGAGTGAGCAGTTCTTC. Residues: CSARGSEQFF.